The entry that follows covers one TCR beta chain sequence. Other nucleotide sequences from this sample produce the same CDR3. This sample is drawn from a study of blood T cell repertoires in COVID-19. V shed 4 bases, J shed 4 bases, and the junction held 8 bases outside the gene matches. The germline CDR1 and CDR2 sequences are MNHEY and SVGAGI. CDR3 length: 16 amino acids. Sequencing used immunoSEQ multiplex PCR; TCRdb keeps in-frame clones, though not all of them. The sample shows 200,000 to 250,000 clones, roughly 80% of them seen only once. The sequence derives from a woman in her late teens or twenties with acute or convalescent COVID-19. What was sequenced was peripheral blood. The genes are TRBV6-5 and TRBJ2-1; 9 positions agree with TRBD1. The CDR3 nucleotides read TGTGCCAGCAGTTCAACCGGGACAGGGACGTACAATGAGCAGTTCTTC. This gives the protein CASSSTGTGTYNEQFF.